Only a few counts were recorded for the clone carrying this T cell receptor (beta chain). Its target is not known. Heparinised blood was drawn once per donor, averaging roughly 120 mL. This sample was taken from a study of beta chain features in type 1 diabetes. Study-wide results and caveats: Type 1 diabetes patients had moderately but significantly shorter TCRB CDR3s in all four CD4+ subsets.

Expressed TCRB transcripts were sequenced because the entire RNA isolate underwent reverse transcription. Assay: immunoSEQ multiplex PCR; the TCRdb copy retains only in-frame clones and omits some. The table shows about 300,000 clones, with approximately 13% occurring only once. Germline trimming cut 5 bases from V and 3 bases from J; bases unmatched to any gene: 7. Germline CDR1 reads SEHNR; CDR2 reads FQNEAQ (reference sequence). CDR3 size: 15 residues. Material for sequencing was naive CD4+ T cells from blood. The rearrangement uses TRBV7-9 and TRBJ1-1; 9 bases match TRBD1. The receptor was isolated from a woman aged 18 to 35 with type 1 diabetes. DNA of the CDR3: TGTGCCAGCAGCCTACAGGGGGCGCGGGACACTGAAGCTTTCTTT. This sequence encodes CASSLQGARDTEAFF.